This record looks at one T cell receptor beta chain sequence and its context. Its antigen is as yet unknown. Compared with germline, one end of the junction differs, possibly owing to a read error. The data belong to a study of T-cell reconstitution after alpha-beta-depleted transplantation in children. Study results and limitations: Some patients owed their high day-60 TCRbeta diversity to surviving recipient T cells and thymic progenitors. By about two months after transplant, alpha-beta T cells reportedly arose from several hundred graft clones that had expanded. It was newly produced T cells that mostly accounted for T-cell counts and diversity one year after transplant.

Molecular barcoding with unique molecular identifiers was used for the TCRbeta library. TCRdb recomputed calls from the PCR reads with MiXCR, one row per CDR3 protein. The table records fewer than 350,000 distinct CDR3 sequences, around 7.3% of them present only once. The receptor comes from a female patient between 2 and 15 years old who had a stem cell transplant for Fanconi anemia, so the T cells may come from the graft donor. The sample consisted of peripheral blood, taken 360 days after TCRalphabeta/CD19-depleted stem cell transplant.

The CDR3 here is CARSSTSGGLTSTDTQYF. CDR3 nucleotide sequence: TGTGCCAGGAGCTCAACTAGCGGGGGACTCACTAGCACAGATACGCAGTATTTT. The chain recombines TRBV7-1 with TRBJ2-3, with 11 bases fitting TRBD2. TRBV7-1 falls under the ORF class, with uncertain function. The CDR3 runs to 18 residues.